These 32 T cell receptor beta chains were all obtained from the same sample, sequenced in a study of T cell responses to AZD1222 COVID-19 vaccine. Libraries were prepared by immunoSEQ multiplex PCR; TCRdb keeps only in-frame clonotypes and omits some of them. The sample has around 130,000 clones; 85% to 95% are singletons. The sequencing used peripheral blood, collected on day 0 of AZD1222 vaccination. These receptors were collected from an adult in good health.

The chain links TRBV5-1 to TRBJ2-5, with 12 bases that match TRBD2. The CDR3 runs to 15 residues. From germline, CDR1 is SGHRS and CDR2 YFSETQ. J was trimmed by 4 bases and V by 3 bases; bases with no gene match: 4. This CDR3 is CASSSSSGRGETQYF. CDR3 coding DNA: TGCGCCAGCAGCTCCTCTAGCGGGAGGGGAGAGACCCAGTACTTC.

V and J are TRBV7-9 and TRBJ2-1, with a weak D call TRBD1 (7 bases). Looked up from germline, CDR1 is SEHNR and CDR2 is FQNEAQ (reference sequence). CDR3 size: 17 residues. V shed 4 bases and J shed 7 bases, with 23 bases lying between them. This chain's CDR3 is CASSSKGASERENEQFF. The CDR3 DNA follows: TGTGCCAGCAGCTCAAAGGGGGCTAGCGAGAGGGAAAATGAGCAGTTCTTC.

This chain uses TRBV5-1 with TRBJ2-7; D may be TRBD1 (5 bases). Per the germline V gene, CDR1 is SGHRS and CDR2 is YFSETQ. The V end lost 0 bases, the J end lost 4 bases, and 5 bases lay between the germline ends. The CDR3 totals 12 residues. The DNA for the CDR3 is TGCGCCAGCAGCTTGGGACAGTACGAGCAGTACTTC. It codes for CASSLGQYEQYF.

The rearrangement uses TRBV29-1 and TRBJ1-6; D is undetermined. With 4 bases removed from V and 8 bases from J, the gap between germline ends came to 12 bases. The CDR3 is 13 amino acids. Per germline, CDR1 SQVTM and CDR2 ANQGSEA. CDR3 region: CSVASDAYSPLHF. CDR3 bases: TGCAGCGTTGCCTCGGACGCTTATTCACCCCTCCACTTT.

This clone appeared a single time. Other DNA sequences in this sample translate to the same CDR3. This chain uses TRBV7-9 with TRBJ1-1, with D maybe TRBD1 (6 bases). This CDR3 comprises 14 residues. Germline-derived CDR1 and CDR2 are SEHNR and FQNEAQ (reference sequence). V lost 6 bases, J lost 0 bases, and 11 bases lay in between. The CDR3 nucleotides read TGTGCCAGCAGTCCAGACAGGTTGAACACTGAAGCTTTCTTT. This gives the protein CASSPDRLNTEAFF.

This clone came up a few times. The CDR3 sequence: CASGPGTGVTDTQYF. CDR3 coding DNA: TGTGCTAGTGGTCCGGGGACAGGGGTCACAGATACGCAGTATTTT. The chain joins TRBV12-5 to TRBJ2-3, with 10 bases that match TRBD1. Losses at the gene ends were 5 bases for V and 2 bases for J; bases not matched to a gene: 4. This CDR3 has 15 amino acids. The germline CDR1 and CDR2 sequences are LGHNT and FRNRAP.

CDR3 protein: CASSGFQGASGNQPQHF. The CDR3 nucleotides are TGTGCCAGCAGTGGATTTCAGGGGGCGAGCGGCAATCAGCCCCAGCATTTT. The rearrangement uses TRBV6-2 or TRBV6-3 and TRBJ1-5, with 8 bases identical to TRBD1. The germline V gene has CDR1 MNHEY and CDR2 SVGEGT. The V gene end was trimmed by 5 bases and the J gene end by 2 bases; junction bases not matched to a gene: 11. This CDR3 has 17 amino acids.

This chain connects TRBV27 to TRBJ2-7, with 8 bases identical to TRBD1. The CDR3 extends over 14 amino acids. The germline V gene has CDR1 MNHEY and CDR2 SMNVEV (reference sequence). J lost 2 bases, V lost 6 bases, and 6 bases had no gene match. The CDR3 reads CASSPQGQAYEQYF. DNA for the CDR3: TGTGCCAGCAGCCCCCAGGGACAGGCCTACGAGCAGTACTTC.

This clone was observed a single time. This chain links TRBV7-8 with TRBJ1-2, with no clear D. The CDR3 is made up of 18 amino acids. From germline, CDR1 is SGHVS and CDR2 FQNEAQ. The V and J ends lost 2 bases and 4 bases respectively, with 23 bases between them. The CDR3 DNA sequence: TGTGCCAGCAGCTTAAGGTCTTTAACGACGGAATTACCCTATGGCTACACCTTC. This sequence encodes CASSLRSLTTELPYGYTF.

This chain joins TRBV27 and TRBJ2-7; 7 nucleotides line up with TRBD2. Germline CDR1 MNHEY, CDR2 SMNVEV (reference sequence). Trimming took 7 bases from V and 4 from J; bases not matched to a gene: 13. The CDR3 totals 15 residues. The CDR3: CASKPLTSGTYEQYF. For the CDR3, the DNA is TGTGCCAGCAAACCCCTGACGAGCGGGACTTACGAGCAGTACTTC.

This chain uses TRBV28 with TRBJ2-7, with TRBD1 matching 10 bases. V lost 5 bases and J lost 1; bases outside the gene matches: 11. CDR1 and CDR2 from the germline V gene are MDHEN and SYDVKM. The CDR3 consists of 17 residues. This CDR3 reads CASSAHLGDRGSYEQYF. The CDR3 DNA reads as TGTGCCAGCAGTGCCCACCTTGGGGACAGGGGATCCTACGAGCAGTACTTC.

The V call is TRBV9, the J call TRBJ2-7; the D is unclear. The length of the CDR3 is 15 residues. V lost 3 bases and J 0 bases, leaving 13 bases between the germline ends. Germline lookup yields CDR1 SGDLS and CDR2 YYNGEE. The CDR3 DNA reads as TGTGCCAGCAGCGCAGACAAGTCTAGCTCCTACGAGCAGTACTTC. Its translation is CASSADKSSSYEQYF.

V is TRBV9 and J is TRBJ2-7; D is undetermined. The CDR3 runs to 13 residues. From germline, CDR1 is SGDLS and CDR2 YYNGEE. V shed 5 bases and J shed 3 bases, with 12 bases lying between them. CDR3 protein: CASSGSDVYEQYF. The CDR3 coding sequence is TGTGCCAGCAGTGGGTCAGACGTCTACGAGCAGTACTTC.

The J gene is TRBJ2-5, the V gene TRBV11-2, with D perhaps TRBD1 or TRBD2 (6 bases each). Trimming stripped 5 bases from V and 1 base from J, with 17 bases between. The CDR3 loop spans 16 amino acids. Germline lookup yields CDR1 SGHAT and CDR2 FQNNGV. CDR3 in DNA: TGTGCCAGCAGCCTCACCCGGACGGGGGCCCAAGAGACCCAGTACTTC. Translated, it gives CASSLTRTGAQETQYF.

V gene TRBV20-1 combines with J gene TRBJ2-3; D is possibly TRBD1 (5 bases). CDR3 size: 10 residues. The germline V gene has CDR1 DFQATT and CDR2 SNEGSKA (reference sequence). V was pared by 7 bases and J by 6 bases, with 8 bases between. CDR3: CSGWGDTQYF. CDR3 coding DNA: TGCAGTGGATGGGGCGATACGCAGTATTTT.

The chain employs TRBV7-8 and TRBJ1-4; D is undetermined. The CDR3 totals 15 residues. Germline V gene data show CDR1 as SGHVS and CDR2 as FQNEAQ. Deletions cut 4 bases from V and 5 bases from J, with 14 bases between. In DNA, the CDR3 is TGTGCCAGCAGCTCCAGAGGTAGTGGAAATGAAAAACTGTTTTTT. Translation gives CASSSRGSGNEKLFF.

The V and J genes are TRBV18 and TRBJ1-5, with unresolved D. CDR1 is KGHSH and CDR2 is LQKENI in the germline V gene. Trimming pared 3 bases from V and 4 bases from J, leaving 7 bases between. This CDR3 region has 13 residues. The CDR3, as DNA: TGTGCCAGCTCACCGGCGGGTAATCAGCCCCAGCATTTT. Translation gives CASSPAGNQPQHF.

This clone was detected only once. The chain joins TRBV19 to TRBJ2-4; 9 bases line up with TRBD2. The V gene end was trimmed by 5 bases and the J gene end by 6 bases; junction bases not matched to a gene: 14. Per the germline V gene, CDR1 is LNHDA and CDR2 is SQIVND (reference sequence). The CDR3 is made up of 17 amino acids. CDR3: CASSAPGAGGLGNIQYF. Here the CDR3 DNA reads TGTGCCAGTAGTGCCCCAGGGGCGGGGGGGCTCGGAAACATTCAGTACTTC.

The CDR3 DNA follows: TGTGCCAGCAGTTTAAAGAGGAGCTCCTATAATTCACCCCTCCACTTT. This translates into CASSLKRSSYNSPLHF. The chain carries TRBV27 and TRBJ1-6; D gene uncertain. Germline assignment: CDR1 MNHEY and CDR2 SMNVEV (reference sequence). The length of the CDR3 is 16 residues. V lost 2 bases and J lost 0, with 8 bases in between.

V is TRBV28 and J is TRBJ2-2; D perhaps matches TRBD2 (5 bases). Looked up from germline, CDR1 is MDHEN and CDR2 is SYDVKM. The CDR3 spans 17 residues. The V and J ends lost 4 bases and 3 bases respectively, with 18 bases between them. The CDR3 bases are TGTGCCAGCAGTTACCCCGGACTGACAAGGGACACCGGGGAGCTGTTTTTT. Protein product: CASSYPGLTRDTGELFF.

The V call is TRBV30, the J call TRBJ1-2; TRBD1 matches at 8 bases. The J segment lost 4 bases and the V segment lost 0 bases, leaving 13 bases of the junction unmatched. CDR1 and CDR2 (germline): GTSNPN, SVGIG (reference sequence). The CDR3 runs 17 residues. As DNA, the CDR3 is TGTGCCTGGAGTGTTCCAGGGGGCGCCAGGTCCGGCTATGGCTACACCTTC. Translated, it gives CAWSVPGGARSGYGYTF. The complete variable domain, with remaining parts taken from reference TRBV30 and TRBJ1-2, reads SQTIHQWPATLVQPVGSPLSLECTVEGTSNPNLYWYRQAAGRGLQLLFYSVGIGQISSEVPQNLSASRPQDRQFILSSKKLLLSDSGFYLCAWSVPGGARSGYGYTFGSGTRLTVV.

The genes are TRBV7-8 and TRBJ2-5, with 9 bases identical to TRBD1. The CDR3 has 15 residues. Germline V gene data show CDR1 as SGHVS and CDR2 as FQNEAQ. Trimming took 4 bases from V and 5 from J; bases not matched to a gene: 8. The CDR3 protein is CASSSEQGAHETQYF. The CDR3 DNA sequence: TGTGCCAGCAGCTCTGAACAGGGGGCTCACGAGACCCAGTACTTC.

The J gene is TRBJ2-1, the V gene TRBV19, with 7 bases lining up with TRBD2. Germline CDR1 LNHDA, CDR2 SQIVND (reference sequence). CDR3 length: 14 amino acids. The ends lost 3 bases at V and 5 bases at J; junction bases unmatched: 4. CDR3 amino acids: CASSIPAGDNEQFF. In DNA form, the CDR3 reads TGTGCCAGTAGTATCCCCGCGGGGGACAATGAGCAGTTCTTC.

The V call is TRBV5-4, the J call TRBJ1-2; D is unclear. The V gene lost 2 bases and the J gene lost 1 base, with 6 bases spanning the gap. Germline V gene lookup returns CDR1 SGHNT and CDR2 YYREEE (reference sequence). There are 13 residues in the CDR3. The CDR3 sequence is CASSLSHNYGYTF. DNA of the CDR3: TGTGCCAGCAGCTTAAGCCATAACTATGGCTACACCTTC.

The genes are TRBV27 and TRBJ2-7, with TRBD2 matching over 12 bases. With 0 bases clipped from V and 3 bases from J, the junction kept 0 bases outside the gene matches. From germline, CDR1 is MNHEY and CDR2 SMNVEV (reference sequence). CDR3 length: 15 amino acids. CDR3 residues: CASSLSTSGSYEQYF. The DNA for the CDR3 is TGTGCCAGCAGTTTATCGACTAGCGGGAGCTACGAGCAGTACTTC.

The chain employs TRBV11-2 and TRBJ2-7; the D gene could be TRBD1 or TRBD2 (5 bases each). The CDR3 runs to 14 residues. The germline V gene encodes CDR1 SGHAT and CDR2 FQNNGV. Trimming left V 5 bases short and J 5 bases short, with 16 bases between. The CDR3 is CASSPPGRGNEQYF. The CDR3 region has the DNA TGTGCCAGCAGCCCCCCGGGACGGGGAAACGAGCAGTACTTC.

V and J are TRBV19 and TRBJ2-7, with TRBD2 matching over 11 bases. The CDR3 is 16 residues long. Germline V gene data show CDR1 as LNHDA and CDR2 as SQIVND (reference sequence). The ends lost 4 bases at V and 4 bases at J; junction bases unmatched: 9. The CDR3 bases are TGTGCCAGTAGTACTTCTATAGCGGGAGGGCAGTACGAGCAGTACTTC. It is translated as CASSTSIAGGQYEQYF.

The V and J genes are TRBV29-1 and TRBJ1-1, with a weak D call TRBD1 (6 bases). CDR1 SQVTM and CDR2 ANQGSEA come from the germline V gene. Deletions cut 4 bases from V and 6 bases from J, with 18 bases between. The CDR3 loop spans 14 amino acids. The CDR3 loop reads CSVGSGQGRPEAFF. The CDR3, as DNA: TGCAGCGTTGGGAGCGGGCAGGGGAGGCCTGAAGCTTTCTTT. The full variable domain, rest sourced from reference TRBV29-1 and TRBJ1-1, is SAVISQKPSRDICQRGTSLTIQCQVDSQVTMMFWYRQQPGQSLTLIATANQGSEATYESGFVIDKFPISRPNLTFSTLTVSNMSPEDSSIYLCSVGSGQGRPEAFFGQGTRLTVV.

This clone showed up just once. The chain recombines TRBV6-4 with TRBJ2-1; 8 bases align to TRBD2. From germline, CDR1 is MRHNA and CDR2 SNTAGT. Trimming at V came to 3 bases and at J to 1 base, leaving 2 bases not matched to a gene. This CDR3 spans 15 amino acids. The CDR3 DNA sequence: TGTGCCAGCAGTGATACGGGAGGGTCCTACAATGAGCAGTTCTTC. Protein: CASSDTGGSYNEQFF.

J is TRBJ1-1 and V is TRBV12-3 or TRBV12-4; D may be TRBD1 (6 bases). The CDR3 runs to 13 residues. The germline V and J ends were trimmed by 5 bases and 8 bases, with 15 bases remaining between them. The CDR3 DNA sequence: TGTGCCAGCAGTCCACCGGGACACCCGGAAGCTTTCTTT. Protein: CASSPPGHPEAFF.

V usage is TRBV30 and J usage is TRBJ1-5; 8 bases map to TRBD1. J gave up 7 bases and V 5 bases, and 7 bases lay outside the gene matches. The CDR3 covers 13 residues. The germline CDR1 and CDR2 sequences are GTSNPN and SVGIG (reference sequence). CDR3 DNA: TGTGCCTGGGGGAGACAGGGGAGCCAGCCCCAGCATTTT. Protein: CAWGRQGSQPQHF.

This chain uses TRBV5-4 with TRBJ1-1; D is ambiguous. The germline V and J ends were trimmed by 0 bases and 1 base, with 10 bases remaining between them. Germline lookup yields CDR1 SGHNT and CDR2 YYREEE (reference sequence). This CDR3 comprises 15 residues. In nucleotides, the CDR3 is TGTGCCAGCAGCTTGGCTGGGGTGGCGAACACTGAAGCTTTCTTT. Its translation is CASSLAGVANTEAFF. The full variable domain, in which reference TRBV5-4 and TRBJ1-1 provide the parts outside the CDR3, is ETGVTQSPTHLIKTRGQQVTLRCSSQSGHNTVSWYQQALGQGPQFIFQYYREEENGRGNFPPRFSGLQFPNYSSELNVNALELDDSALYLCASSLAGVANTEAFFGQGTRLTVV.